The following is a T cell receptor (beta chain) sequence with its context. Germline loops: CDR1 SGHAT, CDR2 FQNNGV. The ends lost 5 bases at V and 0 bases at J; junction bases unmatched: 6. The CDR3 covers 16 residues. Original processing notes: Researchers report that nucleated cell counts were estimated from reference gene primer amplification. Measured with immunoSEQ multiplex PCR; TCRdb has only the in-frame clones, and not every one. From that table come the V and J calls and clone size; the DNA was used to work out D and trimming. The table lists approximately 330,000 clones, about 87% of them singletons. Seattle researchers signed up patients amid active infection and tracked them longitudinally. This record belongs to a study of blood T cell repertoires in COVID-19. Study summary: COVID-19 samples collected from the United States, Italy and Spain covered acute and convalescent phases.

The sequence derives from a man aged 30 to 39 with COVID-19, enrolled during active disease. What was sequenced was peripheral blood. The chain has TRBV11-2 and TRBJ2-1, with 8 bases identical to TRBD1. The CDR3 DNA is TGTGCCAGCAGCCTCAGACAGGGGCCCTCCTACAATGAGCAGTTCTTC. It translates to CASSLRQGPSYNEQFF.